This T cell receptor beta chain came from a study of blood T cell repertoires in COVID-19. V lost 3 bases to trimming and J lost 0 bases, with 9 bases between them. Germline CDR1 is LNHDA and CDR2 is SQIVND (reference sequence). The CDR3 spans 14 residues. Method: immunoSEQ multiplex PCR; TCRdb's copy keeps in-frame clones and lacks some. The table lists fewer than 200,000 clones, less than 90% of them singletons, with more than 20% in the top ten. The chain links TRBV19 to TRBJ2-7; maybe TRBD2 (6 bases). This receptor was taken from an older man with active or convalescent COVID-19. Sequencing was carried out using peripheral blood. CDR3 nucleotides: TGTGCCAGTAGTATTCCCGGGAGCTCCTACGAGCAGTACTTC. Amino acids: CASSIPGSSYEQYF.